Each of the 30 T cell receptor beta chains below was sequenced from the same sample in a study of CXCR3-negative and CXCR3-positive naive CD8 T cells. Their target antigens are unknown. Study findings and constraints: Naive cells with CXCR3 showed TRB CDR3s that were more hydrophobic than those in CXCR3-negative naive cells.

UMI-labeled 5' RACE TRB cDNA libraries were prepared from the cells. TCRdb reprocessed the 5' RACE reads and stores each CDR3 protein as one record, lacking DNA. The ten most abundant clones cover 2.5% of a sample with roughly 4,700 distinct CDR3 sequences. The sample consisted of naive CXCR3+ CD8+ T cells from blood. The subset denotes: CD45RO-CCR7+CD27+CD95- naive CD8+ T cells expressing CXCR3 (TNR3+). These receptor sequences come from a human donor in good health. Some clones in this sample may be carry-over from other donors' samples.

This rearrangement joins TRBV20-1 to TRBJ2-7; TCRdb returns TRBD2, unconfirmable since there is no DNA. The CDR3 covers 16 residues. Germline CDR1 reads DFQATT; CDR2 reads SNEGSKA (reference sequence). The CDR3 sequence is CSAFSSTSGVAYEQYF.

The rearrangement uses TRBV6-6 and TRBJ2-5; TCRdb picks TRBD2, but there is no DNA to check that call. This CDR3 has 14 amino acids. Germline V gene lookup returns CDR1 MNHNY and CDR2 SVGAGI (reference sequence). The CDR3 is CASSYELAGETQYF.

In terms of frequency, this clonotype is medium-sized. The rearrangement links TRBV29-1 to TRBJ2-7; TCRdb indicates TRBD1, and absent DNA this call remains unverified. The germline V gene has CDR1 SQVTM and CDR2 ANQGSEA. The CDR3 runs to 14 residues. The CDR3 protein is CSVRGDTGVYEQYF.

The CDR3 sequence: CASSFSMSTGELFF. The rearrangement links TRBV28 to TRBJ2-2. In germline, CDR1 is MDHEN, CDR2 SYDVKM. CDR3 length: 14 residues.

This chain uses TRBV7-9 with TRBJ1-1; TCRdb designates TRBD1, a call that cannot be tested without DNA. The germline V gene has CDR1 SEHNR and CDR2 FQNEAQ (reference sequence). The CDR3 has 15 amino acids. The CDR3 protein is CASSPMTGMNTEAFF.

The chain couples TRBV7-9 to TRBJ2-3; TCRdb calls TRBD2, which cannot be checked without DNA. The germline gives CDR1 SEHNR, CDR2 FQNEAQ (reference sequence). The CDR3 totals 15 residues. The CDR3 here is CASSSFESPTDTQYF.

Measured by frequency, this clonotype is medium-sized (0.01 to 0.1%). The V and J genes are TRBV5-1 and TRBJ2-5; the D call of TRBD2 rests on TCRdb alone, since no DNA is present to check it. This CDR3 contains 16 residues. Germline assignment: CDR1 SGHRS and CDR2 YFSETQ. CDR3 region: CASSLPLAVFQETQYF.

Its frequency marks this clonotype as medium-sized. The chain couples TRBV6-1 to TRBJ2-1; TCRdb designates TRBD2, a call that cannot be tested without DNA. Germline V lookup: CDR1 MNHNS, CDR2 SASEGT. This CDR3 is built from 18 residues. CDR3 sequence reads: CASSELGLAGGSYNEQFF.

This clonotype is classed as medium-sized by frequency. The chain joins TRBV29-1 to TRBJ1-5; absent DNA, TCRdb's TRBD1 call cannot be checked. This CDR3 has 14 residues. Germline V lookup: CDR1 SQVTM, CDR2 ANQGSEA. CDR3 in amino acids: CSVPGTGGFQPQHF.

The V gene is TRBV29-1, the J gene TRBJ2-7; the TRBD1 assignment by TCRdb is unverifiable without DNA. Per germline, CDR1 SQVTM and CDR2 ANQGSEA. The CDR3 covers 12 residues. The CDR3 reads CSVAGQGYEQYF.

In terms of frequency, this clonotype is medium-sized. This sequence joins TRBV4-1 and TRBJ2-1; TCRdb's D call, TRBD2, is unchecked because there is no DNA. Germline CDR1 MGHRA, CDR2 YSYEKL. The CDR3 sequence is 17 residues long. The CDR3: CASSQDGRLAGYNEQFF.

The rearrangement uses TRBV3-1 and TRBJ2-3; the TRBD2 assignment by TCRdb is unverifiable without DNA. The CDR3 runs 14 residues. CDR1 LGHDT and CDR2 YNNKEL come from the germline V gene (reference sequence). The CDR3 loop reads CASSQEAGLDTQYF.

The chain employs TRBV18 and TRBJ2-5. The CDR3 runs 12 residues. The germline CDR1 and CDR2 sequences are KGHSH and LQKENI. The CDR3 loop is CASSLPEETQYF.

According to its frequency, this clonotype is medium-sized. The V and J genes are TRBV29-1 and TRBJ2-3; the TCRdb D gene call, TRBD2, has no DNA to confirm it. CDR1 is SQVTM, CDR2 ANQGSEA, per germline. The CDR3 length is 13 residues. The CDR3 here is CSVELAGGDTQYF.

According to its frequency, this clonotype is medium-sized (0.01 to 0.1%). This chain links TRBV5-1 with TRBJ1-2. Germline CDR1 is SGHRS and CDR2 is YFSETQ. The CDR3 contains 15 residues. CDR3 residues: CASRQSQNNNYGYTF. Supplemented by reference TRBV5-1 and TRBJ1-2, the full variable domain reads KAGVTQTPRYLIKTRGQQVTLSCSPISGHRSVSWYQQTPGQGLQFLFEYFSETQRNKGNFPGRFSGRQFSNSRSEMNVSTLELGDSALYLCASRQSQNNNYGYTFGSGTRLTVV.

This clonotype is classed as medium-sized by frequency. The chain has TRBV29-1 and TRBJ1-3; the D call of TRBD1 rests on TCRdb alone, since no DNA is present to check it. CDR1 SQVTM and CDR2 ANQGSEA come from the germline V gene. The CDR3 runs to 15 residues. This chain's CDR3 is CSVEDRSRPGNTIYF. The variable domain in full, completed from reference TRBV29-1 and TRBJ1-3, reads SAVISQKPSRDICQRGTSLTIQCQVDSQVTMMFWYRQQPGQSLTLIATANQGSEATYESGFVIDKFPISRPNLTFSTLTVSNMSPEDSSIYLCSVEDRSRPGNTIYFGEGSWLTVV.

This clonotype is medium-sized by frequency. The chain uses TRBV29-1 and TRBJ2-1; TCRdb names TRBD2, which stays unverified in the absence of DNA. Germline CDR1 and CDR2: SQVTM and ANQGSEA. The CDR3 contains 15 residues. The CDR3 sequence: CSVDRGLAENNEQFF.

This clonotype is deemed medium-sized by its frequency. The rearrangement uses TRBV5-1 and TRBJ1-5; TCRdb indicates TRBD1, and absent DNA this call remains unverified. Germline V CDR1 and CDR2: SGHRS, YFSETQ. There are 15 residues in the CDR3. CDR3 amino acids: CASSPGTDNYQPQHF.

Judged by frequency, this clonotype is medium-sized (0.01 to 0.1%). The CDR3 here is CASSTTGPIYEQYF. V and J are TRBV5-1 and TRBJ2-7; TCRdb selects TRBD1, and the lack of DNA leaves this call unchecked. CDR3 size: 14 residues. Per the germline V gene, CDR1 is SGHRS and CDR2 is YFSETQ.

This chain connects TRBV14 to TRBJ2-7. CDR3 length: 15 amino acids. CDR1 is SGHDN, CDR2 FVKESK, per germline. The CDR3 loop reads CASSQVLAPSYEQYF.

This clonotype registers medium-sized by frequency. The chain uses TRBV25-1 and TRBJ2-1; the D gene TCRdb calls, TRBD1, cannot be checked with no DNA. The germline CDR1 and CDR2 sequences are MGHDK and SYGVNS. This CDR3 is built from 18 residues. The CDR3 protein is CASSELFRWGQGADEQFF.

Frequency places this clonotype as medium-sized. The gene calls are TRBV28 and TRBJ2-1; the TRBD2 assignment by TCRdb is unverifiable without DNA. The CDR3 extends over 15 amino acids. Germline CDR1 reads MDHEN; CDR2 reads SYDVKM. The CDR3 loop reads CASSPLAGSYNEQFF.

J is TRBJ1-1 and V is TRBV29-1. The CDR3 totals 13 residues. In germline, CDR1 is SQVTM, CDR2 ANQGSEA. The CDR3: CSVASKVNTDAFF.

In terms of frequency, this clonotype is medium-sized. V usage is TRBV7-8 and J usage is TRBJ1-3; TCRdb selects TRBD1, and the lack of DNA leaves this call unchecked. CDR1 is SGHVS, CDR2 FQNEAQ, per germline. The CDR3 length is 16 residues. Here the CDR3 reads CASSLGGVNSGNTIYF.

The chain is built from TRBV5-1 and TRBJ2-1; TCRdb lists TRBD1, though no DNA is available to test this call. Per the germline V gene, CDR1 is SGHRS and CDR2 is YFSETQ. The CDR3 has 12 amino acids. The chain's CDR3 is CASRGEYNEQFF.

V and J are TRBV4-1 and TRBJ1-1. CDR1 is MGHRA, CDR2 YSYEKL, per germline. The CDR3 extends over 15 amino acids. This CDR3 is CASSQRGLLNTEAFF.

The chain recombines TRBV7-8 with TRBJ2-1. From germline, CDR1 is SGHVS and CDR2 FQNEAQ. CDR3 length: 14 residues. CDR3 protein: CASSLALDGNEQFF.

The rearrangement joins TRBV7-9 to TRBJ2-7; the D gene TCRdb calls, TRBD1, cannot be checked with no DNA. CDR3 length equals 14 residues. Germline loops: CDR1 SEHNR, CDR2 FQNEAQ (reference sequence). CDR3 protein: CASSSPRGGYEQYF.

The rearrangement joins TRBV6-6 to TRBJ2-2; absent DNA, TCRdb's TRBD1 call cannot be checked. Germline-derived CDR1 and CDR2 are MNHNY and SVGAGI (reference sequence). The CDR3 runs 13 residues. The CDR3 spells CASRTGGTGELFF.

This clonotype shows up as medium-sized by frequency. The gene calls are TRBV29-1 and TRBJ2-1; TCRdb designates TRBD1, a call that cannot be tested without DNA. CDR1 SQVTM and CDR2 ANQGSEA come from the germline V gene. The length of the CDR3 is 15 residues. The CDR3 spells CSDRGGSAPYNEQFF.